These 19 T cell receptor beta chains originate from one sample sequenced in a study of cytomegalovirus exposure and HLA in healthy donors. It was with 60 Vbeta and 13 Jbeta primers that the PCR ran. Only in-frame clones appear in the TCRdb table, and some are missing; sequencing was by immunoSEQ multiplex PCR. The sample holds more than 150,000 clones; about 77% are singletons and the top ten take under 3%. The specimen sequenced was PBMCs. These receptors were obtained from a woman aged 25 to 39 in good health and CMV-seropositive.

This chain links TRBV7-8 with TRBJ2-7; TRBD2 might be the D (5 bases). In germline, CDR1 is SGHVS, CDR2 FQNEAQ. This CDR3 region has 13 residues. V lost 5 bases, J lost 4 bases, and 12 bases lay in between. The chain's CDR3 is CASSRLDSYEQYF. The CDR3, as DNA: TGTGCCAGCAGCCGCCTGGACTCGTACGAGCAGTACTTC.

CDR3 nucleotides: TGTGCCAGCAGCAGCCTTCAGGAAAACTATGGCTACACCTTC. Its protein is CASSSLQENYGYTF. The chain couples TRBV7-8 to TRBJ1-2; no definite D call. CDR1 SGHVS and CDR2 FQNEAQ come from the germline V gene. The CDR3 is 14 residues long. V was clipped by 5 bases and J by 2 bases, with 12 bases between them.

V is TRBV7-2 and J is TRBJ2-5; a weak D match, TRBD2 (7 bases). The closer fit of TRBJ2-7 to the DNA end suggests the J call may be wrong. The CDR3 is 15 residues long. Germline CDR1 is SGHTA and CDR2 is FQGNSA. This chain's CDR3 is CASSLESGGPYEQYF. The CDR3 DNA sequence: TGTGCCAGCAGCTTAGAGTCCGGGGGGCCGTACGAGCAGTACTTC.

The chain joins TRBV7-2 to TRBJ2-7; D might be TRBD1 (5 bases). Trimming removed 3 bases from V and 3 bases from J, with 21 bases in between. Germline V gives CDR1 SGHTA, CDR2 FQGNSA. The CDR3 covers 17 residues. The CDR3 loop reads CASSLRRGPLEYYEQYF. The CDR3 coding sequence is TGTGCCAGCAGCTTGAGAAGGGGTCCCCTAGAATACTACGAGCAGTACTTC.

The DNA for the CDR3 is TGCGCCAGCAGCCAATACAGTAGCACAGATACGCAGTATTTT. Encoded protein: CASSQYSSTDTQYF. This chain links TRBV4-1 with TRBJ2-3; D is ambiguous. Germline V gives CDR1 MGHRA, CDR2 YSYEKL. Trimming took off 2 bases at V and 0 bases at J, with 6 bases between the two ends. This CDR3 region has 14 residues.

The rearrangement links TRBV11-3 to TRBJ2-1, with 8 nucleotides matching TRBD2. The V gene end was trimmed by 7 bases and the J gene end by 4 bases; junction bases not matched to a gene: 6. Per germline, CDR1 SGHNT and CDR2 YENEEA. The CDR3 has 14 amino acids. CDR3 DNA sequence: TGTGCCAGCAAACGCGGGGGGCCGTACAATGAGCAGTTCTTC. It is translated as CASKRGGPYNEQFF.

A remark on this clone: The identical CDR3 is also encoded by other nucleotide sequences in the sample. This rearrangement joins TRBV9 to TRBJ2-3; TRBD2 agrees at 11 bases. The germline CDR1 and CDR2 sequences are SGDLS and YYNGEE. The length of the CDR3 is 15 residues. Unmatched junction bases numbered 2, after V lost 3 bases and J lost 2 bases. CDR3 loop: CASSASGGNTDTQYF. CDR3 sequence (DNA): TGTGCCAGCAGCGCTAGCGGGGGGAACACAGATACGCAGTATTTT.

The chain has TRBV9 and TRBJ1-2; no definite D call. The CDR3 is made up of 15 amino acids. Germline loops: CDR1 SGDLS, CDR2 YYNGEE. The germline V and J ends were trimmed by 3 bases and 3 bases, with 15 bases remaining between them. CDR3 nucleotide sequence: TGTGCCAGCAGCGGATTGGGAGGAGGTTACTATGGCTACACCTTC. Its translation: CASSGLGGGYYGYTF.

The J gene is TRBJ2-7, the V gene TRBV7-9, with D perhaps matching TRBD1 (5 bases). The V end was cut by 2 bases, the J end by 3 bases, with 20 bases between. CDR1 and CDR2 (germline): SEHNR, FQNEAQ (reference sequence). This CDR3 has 17 residues. The CDR3 coding sequence is TGTGCCAGCAGCTTAAAACCAACAGGCCGCGGATACTACGAGCAGTACTTC. Its translation: CASSLKPTGRGYYEQYF.

This clone was seen a single time. The chain is built from TRBV11-2 and TRBJ2-5; TRBD2 matches 8 bases. V lost 4 bases, J lost 3 bases, and 1 base stayed unmatched. Germline CDR1 is SGHAT and CDR2 is FQNNGV. This CDR3 region has 13 residues. The CDR3 loop reads CASSSGGEETQYF. For the CDR3, the DNA is TGTGCCAGCAGCTCGGGGGGGGAAGAGACCCAGTACTTC.

In nucleotides, the CDR3 is TGTGCCAGCAGCTTAGGGCCAAGGGGGACTAATGAAAAACTGTTTTTT. Translated: CASSLGPRGTNEKLFF. The chain combines TRBV7-2 with TRBJ1-4; D might be TRBD1 (6 bases). Trimming took 1 base from V and 2 from J, leaving 11 bases between them. Per the germline V gene, CDR1 is SGHTA and CDR2 is FQGNSA. CDR3 length: 16 amino acids.

The genes are TRBV10-2 and TRBJ2-2; 8 bases line up with TRBD1. Per the germline V gene, CDR1 is WSHSY and CDR2 is SAAADI. The CDR3 consists of 15 residues. With 5 bases clipped from V and 4 bases from J, the junction kept 6 bases outside the gene matches. The CDR3 nucleotides are TGCGCCAGCAGTCGGGAGACAGGGGCCACCGGGGAGCTGTTTTTT. Amino acid sequence: CASSRETGATGELFF.

The chain recombines TRBV5-1 with TRBJ2-1; D is uncertain. Looked up from germline, CDR1 is SGHRS and CDR2 is YFSETQ. The V and J ends lost 6 bases and 7 bases respectively, with 17 bases between them. The length of the CDR3 is 14 residues. CDR3 sequence reads: CASKIAGNHNEQFF. The CDR3 DNA follows: TGCGCCAGCAAGATCGCAGGTAATCATAATGAGCAGTTCTTC.

The chain combines TRBV28 with TRBJ1-2, with D perhaps TRBD1 (5 bases). Trimming took off 8 bases at V and 5 bases at J, with 12 bases between the two ends. The CDR3 is 12 amino acids. Per germline, CDR1 MDHEN and CDR2 SYDVKM. The CDR3 nucleotides are TGTGCCAGCGGGGGGACGGCTTATGGCTACACCTTC. Translation: CASGGTAYGYTF.

The chain uses TRBV18 and TRBJ1-6; D may be TRBD1 (6 bases). The CDR3 runs to 15 residues. Germline V gives CDR1 KGHSH, CDR2 LQKENI. Trimming removed 1 base from V and 5 bases from J, with 9 bases in between. In DNA form, the CDR3 reads TGTGCCAGCTCACCACAACAGGGAAATAATTCACCCCTCCACTTT. It yields the protein CASSPQQGNNSPLHF.

This chain uses TRBV30 with TRBJ1-4; 7 bases line up with TRBD1. The CDR3 has 15 residues. The junction had 7 bases not matched to a gene; V was cut back by 0 bases and J by 6 bases. Germline-derived CDR1 and CDR2 are GTSNPN and SVGIG (reference sequence). The CDR3 DNA reads as TGTGCCTGGAGTGTAAAGGCAGGGGGTGATGAAAAACTGTTTTTT. Translated, it gives CAWSVKAGGDEKLFF.

J is TRBJ2-1 and V is TRBV9; 10 positions agree with TRBD1. The CDR3 length is 15 residues. Losses at the gene ends were 4 bases for V and 13 bases for J; bases not matched to a gene: 14. Germline loops: CDR1 SGDLS, CDR2 YYNGEE. The CDR3 bases are TGTGCCAGCAGCCCCTCGACAGGGGGCGGTCTATTCCAGTTCTTC. This gives the protein CASSPSTGGGLFQFF.

The V call is TRBV4-1, the J call TRBJ2-2, with TRBD1 identical over 12 bases. This CDR3 contains 20 residues. Germline lookup yields CDR1 MGHRA and CDR2 YSYEKL. J was trimmed by 4 bases and V by 4 bases; bases with no gene match: 16. CDR3 residues: CASSPTGGQGALGSTGELFF. The DNA for the CDR3 is TGCGCCAGCAGCCCTACAGGGGGACAGGGGGCGTTGGGTAGCACCGGGGAGCTGTTTTTT.

This clone was found a few times. The gene calls are TRBV7-2 and TRBJ1-3; no clear D gene. Trimming left V 4 bases short and J 0 bases short, with 13 bases between. CDR3 size: 16 residues. Germline V gene lookup returns CDR1 SGHTA and CDR2 FQGNSA. The CDR3 DNA sequence: TGTGCCAGCAGCTCCCCCGCAGTTACCTCTGGAAACACCATATATTTT. Its protein is CASSSPAVTSGNTIYF.